Listed below are T cell receptor beta chains from one sample, sequenced in a study of CD8 T cells in Susac syndrome. In TCRdb, the immunoSEQ multiplex PCR reads were re-called with MiXCR into one record per CDR3 protein. The sample has about 250,000 distinct CDR3 sequences; 85% to 95% are singletons. What was sequenced was CD4+ T cells from PBMCs. All receptors come from a human donor with multiple sclerosis. The CDR3 runs from the conserved cysteine through the conserved F or W. A D gene is named only where the DNA matches it firmly. Only part of the rows carry a size: once, few, many, or a class if the clone is expanded.

J	size	D	V	DNA	CDR3
TRBJ2-5	.	TRBD2	TRBV11-3	TGTGCCAGCAGCTTTCCTAGCGGGAACCAAGAGACCCAGTACTTC	CASSFPSGNQETQYF
TRBJ2-7	few	TRBD1	TRBV12-3/TRBV12-4	TGTGCCAGCAGTTCGGGACAGGGGGCATACGAGCAGTACTTC	CASSSGQGAYEQYF
TRBJ2-6	once	.	TRBV19	TGTGCCAGTAGTACCCTGATCTCTGGGGCCAACGTCCTGACTTTC	CASSTLISGANVLTF
TRBJ1-5	.	.	TRBV27	TGTGCCAGCAGCTACTGGGGGGCATGGGAGCCCCAGCATTTT	CASSYWGAWEPQHF
TRBJ1-2	few	.	TRBV3-1	TGTGCCAGCAGCCAAGATAGCCGGGGCGGGTACGGCTACACCTTC	CASSQDSRGGYGYTF
TRBJ1-2	.	TRBD1	TRBV12-3/TRBV12-4	TGTGCCAGCAGTTTGGGGACAGGGGGCTTTGGCTACACCTTC	CASSLGTGGFGYTF
TRBJ1-3	.	TRBD1	TRBV3-1	TGTGCCAGCAGCAAGACAGGGCCTGGAAACACCATATATTTT	CASSKTGPGNTIYF
TRBJ2-5	once	TRBD1	TRBV29-1	TGCAGCGGGGGGACAGGGAAAGAGACCCAGTACTTC	CSGGTGKETQYF
TRBJ2-7	once	.	TRBV19	TGTGCCAGTACCCGGTCGGGGGATTTGGGATACGAGCAGTACTTC	CASTRSGDLGYEQYF
TRBJ2-1	.	TRBD1	TRBV7-3	TGTGCCAGCAGCTTACCGGGACAGGGCTACAATGAGCAGTTCTTC	CASSLPGQGYNEQFF
TRBJ2-1	.	TRBD2	TRBV15	TGTGCCACCAGCAAAGAGGGACTAGTTCTCGATGAGCAGTTCTTC	CATSKEGLVLDEQFF
TRBJ2-1	.	TRBD2	TRBV5-1	TGCGCCAGCAGCCTGACTAGCTCTACGGCCCAGTTCTTC	CASSLTSSTAQFF
TRBJ1-1	.	.	TRBV3-1	TGTGCCAGCAGCCAAGGGACAGACTGGAACACTGAAGCTTTCTTT	CASSQGTDWNTEAFF
TRBJ2-1	.	.	TRBV27	TGTGCCAGCAGTTTGTCAGGGCCCGATGAGCAGTTCTTC	CASSLSGPDEQFF
TRBJ2-7	.	.	TRBV14	TGTGCCAGCAGCCAACTCGACTCCTCCTACGAGCAGTACTTC	CASSQLDSSYEQYF
TRBJ2-6	.	.	TRBV29-1	TGCAGCGTTGAAGAGCCCAGCTCTGGGGCCAACGTCCTGACTTTC	CSVEEPSSGANVLTF
TRBJ1-1	.	TRBD1	TRBV13	TGTGCCAGCAGCTTAGCGGCGGGACAGGGGAAGAACACTGAAGCTTTCTTT	CASSLAAGQGKNTEAFF
TRBJ1-6	.	TRBD1	TRBV3-1	TGTGCCAGCAGCCAAGAGTGGCAGGGGGATTCACCCCTCCACTTT	CASSQEWQGDSPLHF
TRBJ2-7	.	TRBD1	TRBV27	TGTGCCAGCAGTTTTGGGACAGACTCTTACGAGCAGTACTTC	CASSFGTDSYEQYF
TRBJ2-1	once	TRBD2	TRBV19	TGTGCCAGTAGTATAATAGCGGGTGGGGCTTACAATGAGCAGTTCTTC	CASSIIAGGAYNEQFF
TRBJ1-2	.	.	TRBV13	TGTGCCAGCAGCTTTTCGGACGGATATGGCTACACCTTC	CASSFSDGYGYTF
TRBJ2-3	.	TRBD2	TRBV20-1	TGCAGTGCTAGTTCTCGGGGGGAGGCGCAGTATTTT	CSASSRGEAQYF
TRBJ1-2	.	TRBD1	TRBV5-1	TGCGCCAGCAGCCTCGGACAGGGGGCTAACTATGGCTACACCTTC	CASSLGQGANYGYTF
TRBJ1-2	few	TRBD1	TRBV5-1	TGCGCCAGCAGGGGACAGGGACGGCCTAACTATGGCTACACCTTC	CASRGQGRPNYGYTF
TRBJ2-3	.	.	TRBV6-1	TGTGCCAGCAGTGAAGCGAGAGGACAGAGCACAGATACGCAGTATTTT	CASSEARGQSTDTQYF
TRBJ2-3	.	TRBD1	TRBV20-1	TGCAGTGCTGGATATAAGGGGGCTCAGGGGCTTGATACGCAGTATTTT	CSAGYKGAQGLDTQYF
TRBJ2-5	.	TRBD2	TRBV19	TGTGCCAGTAGTATACGGCTAGCGGTCCAAGAGACCCAGTACTTC	CASSIRLAVQETQYF
TRBJ2-3	.	.	TRBV19	TGTGCCAGTAGTCCCGGAGGGGGAGATACGCAGTATTTT	CASSPGGGDTQYF
TRBJ2-5	.	.	TRBV29-1	TGCAGCGTTGCTTTGGAGACCCAGTACTTC	CSVALETQYF
TRBJ1-4	.	TRBD1	TRBV19	TGTGCCAGTAGTAAGACGACAGGGCCAATTGAAAAACTGTTTTTT	CASSKTTGPIEKLFF
TRBJ2-7	.	.	TRBV20-1	TGCAGTGCTAGAGATCAATTTAGGACACCTACCTACGAGCAGTACTTC	CSARDQFRTPTYEQYF
TRBJ2-5	.	.	TRBV27	TGTGCCAGCAGTCCACCGGGACACCAAGAGACCCAGTACTTC	CASSPPGHQETQYF
TRBJ1-1	.	.	TRBV19	TGTGCCAGTCGACCCCGGGACCTGAACACTGAAGCTTTCTTT	CASRPRDLNTEAFF
TRBJ2-1	.	TRBD2	TRBV20-1	TGCAGTGCTACAGTTAGCGGGGGAAGCTCCTACAATGAGCAGTTCTTC	CSATVSGGSSYNEQFF
TRBJ1-5	.	.	TRBV12-3/TRBV12-4	TGTGCCAGCAGTTTGGGGGAGGGTCAGCCCCAGCATTTT	CASSLGEGQPQHF
TRBJ2-7	.	TRBD1	TRBV15	TGTGCCACCAGCAGCCCCAGGACAGGGAACTACGAGCAGTACTTC	CATSSPRTGNYEQYF
TRBJ1-1	.	.	TRBV27	TGTGCCAGCAGGGACACCGACACTGAAGCTTTCTTT	CASRDTDTEAFF
TRBJ2-1	.	TRBD2	TRBV25-1	TGTGCCAGCAGTGATAGCGGGAGAAGGGTTGAGCAGTTCTTC	CASSDSGRRVEQFF
TRBJ2-3	.	.	TRBV2	TGTGCCAGCTTACCTAGGGTCTACACAGATACGCAGTATTTT	CASLPRVYTDTQYF
TRBJ2-5	.	.	TRBV20-1	TGCAGTGCTGTCCGTGAGACAGCCTTCCAAGAGACCCAGTACTTC	CSAVRETAFQETQYF
TRBJ1-5	.	TRBD1	TRBV6-1	TGTGCCAGCAGTGAAAGGGGGCAGGGGCATCAGCCCCAGCATTTT	CASSERGQGHQPQHF
TRBJ2-1	.	TRBD2	TRBV25-1	TGTGCCAGCAAGCGGGGGGGTATAAACAATGAGCAGTTCTTC	CASKRGGINNEQFF
TRBJ2-1	.	TRBD1	TRBV6-1	TGTGCCAGCAGACTTACAGCTCGGACAGGGCGAATCAATGAGCAGTTCTTC	CASRLTARTGRINEQFF
TRBJ2-3	.	.	TRBV20-1	TGCAGTGCTAGAGTTAGGGAATTGTTCACAGATACGCAGTATTTT	CSARVRELFTDTQYF
TRBJ1-2	.	.	TRBV3-1	TGTGCCAGCAGCCACTATCAACAGGGCTATGGCTACACCTTC	CASSHYQQGYGYTF
TRBJ1-2	.	.	TRBV2	TGTGCCAGCAGTGAATTGCCGTCCTCTTATGGCTACACCTTC	CASSELPSSYGYTF